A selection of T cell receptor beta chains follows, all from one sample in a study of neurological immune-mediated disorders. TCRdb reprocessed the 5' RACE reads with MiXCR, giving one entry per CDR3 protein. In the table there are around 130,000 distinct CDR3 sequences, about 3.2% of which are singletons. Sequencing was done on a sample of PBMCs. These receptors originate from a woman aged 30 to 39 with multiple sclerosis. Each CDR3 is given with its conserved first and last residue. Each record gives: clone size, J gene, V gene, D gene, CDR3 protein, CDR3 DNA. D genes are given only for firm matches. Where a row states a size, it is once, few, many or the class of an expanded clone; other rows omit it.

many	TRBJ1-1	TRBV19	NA	CASSTPSGVSEAFF	TGTGCCAGTAGTACCCCCTCAGGAGTATCTGAAGCTTTCTTT
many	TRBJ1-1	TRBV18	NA	CASSPKTGNTEAFF	TGTGCCAGCTCACCCAAGACAGGGAACACTGAAGCTTTCTTT
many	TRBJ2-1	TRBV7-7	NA	CASSPEGRLAPNEQFF	TGTGCCAGCAGCCCCGAGGGTCGGCTAGCGCCCAATGAGCAGTTCTTC
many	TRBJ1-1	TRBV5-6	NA	CASSLGEMNTEAFF	TGTGCCAGCAGCTTGGGGGAGATGAACACTGAAGCTTTCTTT
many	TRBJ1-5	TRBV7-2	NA	CASSMGVNGQPQHF	TGTGCCAGCAGCATGGGGGTGAATGGGCAGCCCCAGCATTTT
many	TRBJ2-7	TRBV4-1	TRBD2	CASSLERGGLHEQYF	TGCGCCAGCAGCCTAGAGCGGGGGGGCTTGCACGAGCAGTACTTC
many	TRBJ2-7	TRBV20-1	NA	CSATTPSYEQYF	TGCAGTGCTACCACGCCCTCCTACGAGCAGTACTTC
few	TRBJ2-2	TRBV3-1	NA	CASSQGMAGALTSGELFF	TGTGCCAGCAGCCAGGGGATGGCGGGGGCCCTTACGAGCGGGGAGCTGTTTTTT
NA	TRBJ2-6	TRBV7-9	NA	CASSPGSSSGANVLTF	TGTGCCAGCAGCCCCGGCAGCAGCTCTGGGGCCAACGTCCTGACTTTC
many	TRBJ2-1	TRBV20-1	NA	CSARVFPPGSYNEQFF	TGCAGTGCTAGAGTGTTCCCCCCCGGCTCCTACAATGAGCAGTTCTTC